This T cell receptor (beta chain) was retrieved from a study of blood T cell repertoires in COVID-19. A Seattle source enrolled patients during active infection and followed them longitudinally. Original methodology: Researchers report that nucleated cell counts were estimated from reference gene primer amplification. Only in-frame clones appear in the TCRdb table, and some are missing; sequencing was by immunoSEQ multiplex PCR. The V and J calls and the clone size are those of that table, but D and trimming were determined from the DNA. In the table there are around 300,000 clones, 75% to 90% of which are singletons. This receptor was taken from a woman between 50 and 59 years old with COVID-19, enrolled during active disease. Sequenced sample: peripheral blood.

This chain's CDR3 is CASSPPGMPQHF. CDR3 nucleotides: TGTGCCAGCAGTCCCCCGGGTATGCCCCAGCATTTT. V is TRBV12-3 or TRBV12-4 and J is TRBJ1-5; no clear D. The CDR3 consists of 12 residues. The V end was cut by 5 bases, the J end by 9 bases, with 11 bases between.